This entry lists 21 T cell receptor beta chains sequenced from one sample in a study of OX40 agonist ivuxolimab in advanced cancers. Generated by immunoSEQ multiplex PCR, the TCRdb table keeps only in-frame clones and is missing some. Found here are about 11,000 clones, just under 75% of them singletons; the top ten hold 35%. This specimen was CD4+ or CD8+ T cells sorted from blood, taken in a trial of the OX40 agonist ivuxolimab. The receptors come from an adult with an advanced solid tumor such as melanoma, head and neck, liver or kidney cancer.

The CDR3 sequence: CASRGTRSGNTIYF. The CDR3, as DNA: TGTGCCAGCAGAGGGACCCGCTCTGGAAACACCATATATTTT. The chain uses TRBV28 and TRBJ1-3; D is possibly TRBD1 (5 bases). Germline V gives CDR1 MDHEN, CDR2 SYDVKM. CDR3 length: 14 amino acids. V shed 6 bases and J shed 0 bases, with 9 bases lying between them.

The genes are TRBV6-6 and TRBJ1-1; TRBD1 might be the D (6 bases). Germline CDR1 reads MNHNY; CDR2 reads SVGAGI (reference sequence). The CDR3 has 14 amino acids. V was trimmed by 5 bases and J by 3 bases, leaving 13 bases between them. Here the CDR3 reads CASSPGVGDTEAFF. In DNA form, the CDR3 reads TGTGCCAGCAGTCCAGGGGTGGGGGACACTGAAGCTTTCTTT.

V and J are TRBV5-4 and TRBJ2-7; D is uncertain. This CDR3 region has 13 residues. CDR1 SGHNT and CDR2 YYREEE come from the germline V gene (reference sequence). Trimming cost V 0 bases and J 1 base, with 5 bases left between them. This CDR3 is CASSLGESYEQYF. The CDR3 coding sequence is TGTGCCAGCAGCTTGGGGGAATCCTACGAGCAGTACTTC.

This clone showed up just once. The chain has TRBV5-6 and TRBJ1-4, with unresolved D. CDR3 length: 15 residues. V was clipped by 0 bases and J by 3 bases, with 9 bases between them. CDR1 is SGHDT, CDR2 YYEEEE, per germline. The CDR3 protein is CASSLAWAANEKLFF. The CDR3 DNA follows: TGTGCCAGCAGCTTGGCCTGGGCGGCTAATGAAAAACTGTTTTTT.

The chain combines TRBV6-5 with TRBJ1-6; 7 nucleotides match TRBD1. This CDR3 is 14 amino acids long. Germline CDR1 is MNHEY and CDR2 is SVGAGI. Germline trimming cut 2 bases from V and 11 bases from J; bases unmatched to any gene: 6. The CDR3 bases are TGTGCCAGCAGTTACGAGGGGGCCGTGACACCCCTCCACTTT. Translation: CASSYEGAVTPLHF.

As for this clone: Other nucleotide sequences from this sample produce the same CDR3. V and J are TRBV6-5 and TRBJ1-5; TRBD1 agrees at 8 bases. The V gene end was trimmed by 6 bases and the J gene end by 4 bases; junction bases not matched to a gene: 5. Germline loops: CDR1 MNHEY, CDR2 SVGAGI. This CDR3 comprises 14 residues. In DNA, the CDR3 is TGTGCCAGCAGACGGACAGGGAGGAATCAGCCCCAGCATTTT. Amino acids: CASRRTGRNQPQHF.

This chain connects TRBV27 to TRBJ2-1; 7 nucleotides agree with TRBD2. The CDR3 runs to 15 residues. Germline values: CDR1 MNHEY, CDR2 SMNVEV (reference sequence). Unmatched junction bases numbered 3, after V lost 0 bases and J lost 4 bases. This chain's CDR3 is CASSLSTGGYNEQFF. CDR3 nucleotide sequence: TGTGCCAGCAGTTTATCGACGGGGGGTTACAATGAGCAGTTCTTC.

CDR3 sequence (DNA): TGTGCCAGCAGCCAAGATTTTCGGTTCGCGGACCCCGACCAAGAGACCCAGTACTTC. Encoded protein: CASSQDFRFADPDQETQYF. The chain links TRBV4-2 to TRBJ2-5; the D is unclear. The CDR3 loop spans 19 amino acids. V gave up 0 bases and J gave up 0 bases, with 20 bases separating them. In germline, CDR1 is LGHNA, CDR2 YNFKEQ.

The chain employs TRBV30 and TRBJ2-7; D not resolved. This CDR3 has 12 amino acids. V was clipped by 0 bases and J by 1 base, with 4 bases between them. Germline CDR1 is GTSNPN and CDR2 is SVGIG (reference sequence). The CDR3: CAWSVGSYEQYF. CDR3 nucleotide sequence: TGTGCCTGGAGTGTAGGTTCCTACGAGCAGTACTTC. Variable domain in full (rest from reference TRBV30 and TRBJ2-7): SQTIHQWPATLVQPVGSPLSLECTVEGTSNPNLYWYRQAAGRGLQLLFYSVGIGQISSEVPQNLSASRPQDRQFILSSKKLLLSDSGFYLCAWSVGSYEQYFGPGTRLTVT.

The rearrangement joins TRBV4-2 to TRBJ2-7; no clear D gene. CDR3 length equals 16 residues. V dropped 1 base and J dropped 2 bases, with 15 bases sitting between them. Germline lookup yields CDR1 LGHNA and CDR2 YNFKEQ. CDR3 region: CASSQGASLSTYEQYF. CDR3 coding DNA: TGTGCCAGCAGCCAAGGGGCCTCCCTCTCGACCTACGAGCAGTACTTC.

This clone has just one count. The rearrangement links TRBV30 to TRBJ2-1; 9 nucleotides line up with TRBD1. CDR1 is GTSNPN, CDR2 SVGIG, per germline (reference sequence). The CDR3 extends over 14 amino acids. Losses at the gene ends were 2 bases for V and 3 bases for J; bases not matched to a gene: 2. The CDR3 DNA sequence: TGTGCCTGGAGTAGGGGACAGGGCTACAATGAGCAGTTCTTC. Translated: CAWSRGQGYNEQFF.

The chain recombines TRBV5-6 with TRBJ1-5, with D unclear. CDR1 is SGHDT and CDR2 is YYEEEE in the germline V gene. The V end lost 4 bases, the J end lost 4 bases, and 15 bases lay between the germline ends. This CDR3 region has 15 residues. CDR3 DNA sequence: TGTGCCAGCAGCCTAAGACGTTCCCTAAATCAGCCCCAGCATTTT. Translation gives CASSLRRSLNQPQHF.

This chain links TRBV4-3 with TRBJ2-7; 9 bases are shared with TRBD1. CDR3 length: 15 residues. The germline V gene has CDR1 LGHNA and CDR2 YSLEER. The V and J ends lost 0 bases and 2 bases, in that order; junction bases with no gene match: 2. CDR3 bases: TGCGCCAGCAGCCAAGAGGGACAGGGAACCTACGAGCAGTACTTC. Translating gives CASSQEGQGTYEQYF.

This clone has just a few counts. The chain is built from TRBV5-6 and TRBJ2-1; 8 bases fit TRBD2. This CDR3 has 14 residues. Trimming at V came to 4 bases and at J to 8 bases, leaving 8 bases not matched to a gene. CDR1 is SGHDT, CDR2 YYEEEE, per germline. CDR3 sequence (DNA): TGTGCCAGCAGCACCGGACTAGCCTCCGATGAGCAGTTCTTC. Amino acid sequence: CASSTGLASDEQFF.

The chain links TRBV6-1 to TRBJ2-7, with D hard to call. CDR1 and CDR2 from the germline V gene are MNHNS and SASEGT. This CDR3 is built from 11 residues. Deletions cut 7 bases from V and 7 bases from J, with 11 bases between. CDR3 coding DNA: TGTGCCAGCACCTCCGTGGGGGAGCAGTACTTC. Its translation is CASTSVGEQYF.

This chain joins TRBV11-3 and TRBJ2-3; no clear D. This CDR3 spans 14 amino acids. From germline, CDR1 is SGHNT and CDR2 YENEEA. V was pared by 5 bases and J by 2 bases, with 11 bases between. CDR3 in amino acids: CASSPPRATDTQYF. The CDR3 nucleotides read TGTGCCAGCAGCCCCCCAAGGGCCACAGATACGCAGTATTTT.

This clone rates as medium-sized. This chain links TRBV5-1 with TRBJ1-4, with a tentative D call TRBD1 (6 bases). The CDR3 is 18 amino acids. Between the trimmed V and J ends, which lost 4 bases and 12 bases, there was a span of 31 bases. Looked up from germline, CDR1 is SGHRS and CDR2 is YFSETQ. The DNA for the CDR3 is TGCGCCAGCAGCCCCAGGGGTGCTGGACCCCAAATCCCTGGGGAACTGTTTTTT. The encoded protein is CASSPRGAGPQIPGELFF.

This clone has more than one count but fewer than ten. This chain joins TRBV27 and TRBJ1-2; 8 bases are a match to TRBD1. After removal of 8 bases from V and 5 bases from J, the junction contained 7 bases not matched to a gene. The CDR3 contains 13 residues. Germline V lookup: CDR1 MNHEY, CDR2 SMNVEV (reference sequence). CDR3 sequence: CASWTGNLYGYTF. CDR3 nucleotides: TGTGCCAGCTGGACAGGGAACCTATATGGCTACACCTTC.

The V and J genes are TRBV11-3 and TRBJ2-7; D is possibly TRBD1 or TRBD2 (5 bases each). CDR1 and CDR2 from the germline V gene are SGHNT and YENEEA. The germline V and J ends were trimmed by 5 bases and 1 base, with 9 bases remaining between them. The CDR3 totals 13 residues. The CDR3 coding sequence is TGTGCCAGCAGCCCGGGACGGTCCTACGAGCAGTACTTC. Residues: CASSPGRSYEQYF.

V gene TRBV6-5 combines with J gene TRBJ1-2; no firm D call. CDR3 length equals 12 residues. Germline CDR1 reads MNHEY; CDR2 reads SVGAGI. The germline V and J ends were trimmed by 4 bases and 4 bases, with 7 bases remaining between them. The CDR3 loop reads CASSSGLYGYTF. CDR3 DNA: TGTGCCAGCAGTTCTGGGCTCTATGGCTACACCTTC.

The V call is TRBV25-1, the J call TRBJ1-2; possible D gene TRBD1, 5 bases. CDR3 length: 14 residues. V lost 10 bases, J lost 2 bases, and 17 bases lay in between. Germline loops: CDR1 MGHDK, CDR2 SYGVNS. The CDR3 is CATEAGSLNYGYTF. The CDR3 DNA sequence: TGTGCCACCGAAGCAGGGTCCCTAAACTATGGCTACACCTTC.